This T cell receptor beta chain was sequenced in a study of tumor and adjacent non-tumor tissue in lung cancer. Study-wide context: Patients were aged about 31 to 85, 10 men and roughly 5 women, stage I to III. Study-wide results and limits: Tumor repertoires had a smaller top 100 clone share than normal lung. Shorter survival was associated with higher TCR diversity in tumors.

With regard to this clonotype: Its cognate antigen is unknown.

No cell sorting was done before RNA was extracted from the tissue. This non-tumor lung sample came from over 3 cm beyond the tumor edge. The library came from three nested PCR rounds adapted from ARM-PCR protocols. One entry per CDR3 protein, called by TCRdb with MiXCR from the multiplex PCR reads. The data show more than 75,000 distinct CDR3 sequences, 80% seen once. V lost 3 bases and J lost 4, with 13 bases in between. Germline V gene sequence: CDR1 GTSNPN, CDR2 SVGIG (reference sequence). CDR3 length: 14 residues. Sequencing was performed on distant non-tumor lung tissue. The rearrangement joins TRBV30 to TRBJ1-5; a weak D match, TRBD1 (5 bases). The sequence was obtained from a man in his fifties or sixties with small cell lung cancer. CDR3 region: CAWREIGGNQPQHF. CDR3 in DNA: TGTGCCTGGAGGGAGATCGGGGGTAATCAGCCCCAGCATTTT.